A single sample gave rise to the 15 T cell receptor beta chains below, sequenced in a study of blood T cell repertoires in COVID-19. Assay: immunoSEQ multiplex PCR; the TCRdb copy retains only in-frame clones and omits some. The sample gives about 170,000 clones, around 90% of which show up once; approximately 2.1% is in the top ten. What was sequenced was peripheral blood. These receptors all stem from a man aged 45 to 65 who had recovered from COVID-19.

This chain connects TRBV18 to TRBJ2-7; D is uncertain. Trimming stripped 1 base from V and 4 bases from J, with 5 bases between. The germline gives CDR1 KGHSH, CDR2 LQKENI. CDR3 length: 12 amino acids. The CDR3 region is CASSPREYEQYF. The CDR3 DNA is TGTGCCAGCTCACCACGCGAATACGAGCAGTACTTC. Full variable domain (missing parts from reference TRBV18 and TRBJ2-7): NAGVMQNPRHLVRRRGQEARLRCSPMKGHSHVYWYRQLPEEGLKFMVYLQKENIIDESGMPKERFSAEFPKEGPSILRIQQVVRGDSAAYFCASSPREYEQYFGPGTRLTVT.

This chain links TRBV28 with TRBJ2-5, with D perhaps matching TRBD1 (6 bases). This CDR3 has 15 residues. V was shortened by 2 bases and J by 2 bases, with 12 bases between the two germline ends. In germline, CDR1 is MDHEN, CDR2 SYDVKM. This CDR3 is CASSLGGHLQETQYF. In DNA, the CDR3 is TGTGCCAGCAGTTTAGGGGGACATCTTCAAGAGACCCAGTACTTC. The complete variable domain, with remaining parts taken from reference TRBV28 and TRBJ2-5, reads DVKVTQSSRYLVKRTGEKVFLECVQDMDHENMFWYRQDPGLGLRLIYFSYDVKMKEKGDIPEGYSVSREKKERFSLILESASTNQTSMYLCASSLGGHLQETQYFGPGTRLLVL.

The chain joins TRBV5-4 to TRBJ1-2, with 7 bases matching TRBD1. There are 14 residues in the CDR3. With V trimmed by 4 bases and J by 6 bases, 9 bases remained unmatched. CDR1 and CDR2 (germline): SGHNT, YYREEE (reference sequence). The CDR3 region has the DNA TGTGCCAGCAGCCCGACCACAGGGGACAATGGCTACACCTTC. As protein: CASSPTTGDNGYTF.

V is TRBV5-8 and J is TRBJ2-3; maybe TRBD2 (5 bases). CDR1 and CDR2 from the germline V gene are SGHTS and YDEGEE. Trimming removed 2 bases at V and 1 base at J, with 8 bases between. The CDR3 runs to 14 residues. This chain's CDR3 is CASSLGLGTDTQYF. The CDR3 region has the DNA TGTGCCAGCAGCTTAGGACTCGGCACAGATACGCAGTATTTT.

This clone was recorded only once. V gene TRBV19 combines with J gene TRBJ2-2; D is perhaps TRBD1 (5 bases). The length of the CDR3 is 14 residues. V lost 3 bases and J 7 bases, leaving 12 bases between the germline ends. Germline loops: CDR1 LNHDA, CDR2 SQIVND (reference sequence). CDR3 sequence (DNA): TGTGCCAGTAGTATTTCTTGGGGCAACGGGGAGCTGTTTTTT. The encoded protein is CASSISWGNGELFF.

The chain joins TRBV7-6 to TRBJ2-2, with 7 nucleotides matching TRBD1. Germline V gene sequence: CDR1 SGHVS, CDR2 FNYEAQ. The V and J ends lost 1 base and 4 bases, in that order; junction bases with no gene match: 9. The CDR3 spans 17 residues. The CDR3 bases are TGTGCCAGCAGCTTAGTACAGGGGCGCGGCGGCACCGGGGAGCTGTTTTTT. Its translation is CASSLVQGRGGTGELFF.

The V call is TRBV11-2, the J call TRBJ2-1, with TRBD2 matching over 11 bases. The CDR3 covers 20 residues. J lost 0 bases, V lost 0 bases, and 10 bases had no gene match. In germline, CDR1 is SGHAT, CDR2 FQNNGV. CDR3 protein: CASSLDSLAGGFSSYNEQFF. CDR3 sequence (DNA): TGTGCCAGCAGCTTAGATTCGCTAGCGGGGGGATTTAGCTCCTACAATGAGCAGTTCTTC.

The V gene is TRBV5-1, the J gene TRBJ1-1, with D perhaps TRBD1 (5 bases). V shed 2 bases and J shed 1 base, with 9 bases lying between them. Germline assignment: CDR1 SGHRS and CDR2 YFSETQ. This CDR3 comprises 14 residues. In DNA form, the CDR3 reads TGCGCCAGCAGCTTCGCAACAGGGAACACTGAAGCTTTCTTT. It translates to CASSFATGNTEAFF.

CDR3 region: CASNWDSSNQPQHF. The CDR3 nucleotides are TGTGCCAGCAACTGGGACAGCTCTAATCAGCCCCAGCATTTT. The chain uses TRBV2 and TRBJ1-5, with TRBD1 matching over 7 bases. The CDR3 runs 14 residues. Germline CDR1 and CDR2: SNHLY and FYNNEI. Losses at the gene ends were 7 bases for V and 4 bases for J; bases not matched to a gene: 7.

The rearrangement links TRBV19 to TRBJ2-2; 11 bases fit TRBD2. V dropped 4 bases and J dropped 4; count of bases not matched to a gene: 5. Germline V gene sequence: CDR1 LNHDA, CDR2 SQIVND (reference sequence). The CDR3 has 16 residues. CDR3 in DNA: TGTGCCAGTAGTAGGACTAGCGGGTATACCACCGGGGAGCTGTTTTTT. Its translation is CASSRTSGYTTGELFF.

This rearrangement joins TRBV28 to TRBJ1-6; 8 bases map to TRBD1. The ends lost 4 bases at V and 6 bases at J; junction bases unmatched: 5. There are 15 residues in the CDR3. The germline CDR1 and CDR2 sequences are MDHEN and SYDVKM. This chain's CDR3 is CASSSYRGFNSPLHF. The CDR3 nucleotides are TGTGCCAGCAGTTCCTACAGGGGGTTTAATTCACCCCTCCACTTT. The full variable domain, rest sourced from reference TRBV28 and TRBJ1-6, is DVKVTQSSRYLVKRTGEKVFLECVQDMDHENMFWYRQDPGLGLRLIYFSYDVKMKEKGDIPEGYSVSREKKERFSLILESASTNQTSMYLCASSSYRGFNSPLHFGNGTRLTVT.

V usage is TRBV7-3 and J usage is TRBJ1-1, with 7 bases that match TRBD1. Germline V gene lookup returns CDR1 SGHTA and CDR2 FQGTGA. Trimming cost V 0 bases and J 4 bases; bases outside gene matches: 2. CDR3 length: 14 amino acids. CDR3 protein: CASSLTTGPTEAFF. The CDR3, as DNA: TGTGCCAGCAGCTTAACGACAGGGCCCACTGAAGCTTTCTTT. Based on the CDR3 plus reference TRBV7-3 and TRBJ1-1, the full variable domain is GAGVSQTPSNKVTEKGKYVELRCDPISGHTALYWYRQSLGQGPEFLIYFQGTGAADDSGLPNDRFFAVRPEGSVSTLKIQRTERGDSAVYLCASSLTTGPTEAFFGQGTRLTVV.

This clone was observed a few times. The chain is built from TRBV28 and TRBJ1-4; 9 nucleotides line up with TRBD1. Trimming took 8 bases from V and 8 from J; bases not matched to a gene: 3. The germline CDR1 and CDR2 sequences are MDHEN and SYDVKM. This CDR3 has 12 amino acids. The CDR3 region is CASGTGPEKLFF. The CDR3 DNA sequence: TGTGCCAGCGGGACAGGGCCCGAAAAACTGTTTTTT.

This sequence joins TRBV6-4 and TRBJ2-3; 9 bases are a match to TRBD2. With 0 bases clipped from V and 4 bases from J, the junction kept 5 bases outside the gene matches. CDR3 length: 16 amino acids. Germline V gene lookup returns CDR1 MRHNA and CDR2 SNTAGT. The CDR3 protein is CASSDSSGGRADTQYF. The CDR3 DNA is TGTGCCAGCAGTGACTCGAGCGGGGGGCGGGCAGATACGCAGTATTTT.

This chain uses TRBV20-1 with TRBJ2-2, with D uncertain. This CDR3 is built from 11 residues. Germline assignment: CDR1 DFQATT and CDR2 SNEGSKA (reference sequence). V lost 1 base and J 6 bases, leaving 3 bases between the germline ends. The CDR3 sequence: CSARVAGELFF. For the CDR3, the DNA is TGCAGTGCTAGAGTCGCCGGGGAGCTGTTTTTT.